This is a list of T cell receptor beta chains from one sample in a study of T cells after yellow fever vaccination. TCRdb ran MiXCR on the 5' RACE reads and lists one entry per CDR3 protein. The sample yields 300,000 to 350,000 distinct CDR3 sequences, 8.1% seen once. Sequenced here: PBMCs, sampled about 41 days after the first yellow fever vaccination. These receptors were obtained from a man between 18 and 35 years old who received the YFV17D yellow fever vaccine. Each CDR3 is given with its conserved first and last residue. Each record gives: J gene, V gene, CDR3 length, D gene, clone size, CDR3 DNA, CDR3 protein. The D gene is left open where the match is weak. Expanded clones get a size class; other rows say once, few or many, or leave the size out.

TRBJ1-2,TRBV7-8,14,TRBD1,few,TGTGCCAGCAGCTTGGCCGGGACAGGGTATGGCTACACCTTC,CASSLAGTGYGYTF
TRBJ1-2,TRBV7-2,16,-,-,TGTGCCAGCAGACCCCCCCTGGTCGATCTCGGCGGGGGCTACACCTTC,CASRPPLVDLGGGYTF
TRBJ2-5,TRBV27,14,TRBD2,-,TGTGCCAGCAAGCGGGGGGCGAACCAAGAGACCCAGTACTTC,CASKRGANQETQYF
TRBJ2-1,TRBV23-1,17,TRBD2,few,TGCGCCAGCAGTCAATCCCCCGGGACTAGCTCCTACAATGAGCAGTTCTTC,CASSQSPGTSSYNEQFF
TRBJ1-1,TRBV5-1,12,-,many,TGCGCCAGCAGCTTCCAGGGTACTGAAGCTTTCTTT,CASSFQGTEAFF
TRBJ2-2,TRBV20-1,15,-,-,TGCAGTGCTAGAGATCTCCGAGCGCGGACCGGGGAGCTGTTTTTT,CSARDLRARTGELFF
TRBJ2-5,TRBV7-2,14,TRBD1,many,TGTGCCAGCAGCTCCACCAGGGGGCGAGAGACCCAGTACTTC,CASSSTRGRETQYF
TRBJ2-4,TRBV29-1,14,TRBD2,few,TGCAGCGTTGAGATGGTGGGAGGGGAAAACATTCAGTACTTC,CSVEMVGGENIQYF
TRBJ2-1,TRBV12-3/TRBV12-4,12,-,many,TGTGCCAGCAGTTTTCTTGCGGTTGAGCAGTTCTTC,CASSFLAVEQFF
TRBJ2-1,TRBV5-5,16,TRBD2,-,TGTGCCAGCAGCCGCCCCTCTAGCGGGCGCTACAATGAGCAGTTCTTC,CASSRPSSGRYNEQFF
TRBJ2-7,TRBV10-3,15,TRBD2,-,TGTGCCATCGGGGGACGGACTAGCCCATCCTACGAGCAGTACTTC,CAIGGRTSPSYEQYF
TRBJ2-2,TRBV7-7,15,-,many,TGTGCTAGCAGCTTTGGCGGGGGCGAGGCCGGGGAGCTGTTTTTT,CASSFGGGEAGELFF
TRBJ2-5,TRBV7-2,15,TRBD2,-,TGTGCCACCCAACCTAGCGGGGGGACCGCCGCGACCCAGTACTTC,CATQPSGGTAATQYF
TRBJ2-3,TRBV12-3/TRBV12-4,15,TRBD2,few,TGTGCCAGCAGTCCATCGGGGGGGTATGGAGATACGCAGTATTTT,CASSPSGGYGDTQYF
TRBJ2-5,TRBV5-1,13,-,-,TGCGCCAGCGGTTACCCAGGCCCGGGGACCCAGTACTTC,CASGYPGPGTQYF
TRBJ2-3,TRBV20-1,18,TRBD2,few,TGCAGTGCGACCACAGGGTTACTAGCGGGGTTTGGTATAGATACGCAGTATTTT,CSATTGLLAGFGIDTQYF
TRBJ2-3,TRBV14,14,-,few,TGTGCCAGCAGCCATCTAGGAAACACAGATACGCAGTATTTT,CASSHLGNTDTQYF
TRBJ1-5,TRBV5-1,13,-,many,TGTGCCAGCAGCTTACAGGGCAATCAGCCCCAGCATTTT,CASSLQGNQPQHF
TRBJ2-5,TRBV7-9,14,TRBD1,few,TGTGCCAGCAGCAACGTTGACAGGGCGGAGACCCAGTACTTC,CASSNVDRAETQYF
TRBJ1-1,TRBV27,15,-,few,TGTGCCAGCAGTTTAGATATGCCGGGGAACACTGAAGCTTTCTTT,CASSLDMPGNTEAFF
TRBJ2-3,TRBV27,18,TRBD1,few,TGTGCCAGCAGTTTCGGACAGGGTTGGGCGGGCGGCACAGATACGCAGTATTTT,CASSFGQGWAGGTDTQYF
TRBJ2-2,TRBV7-9,16,-,few,TGTGCCAGCAGCTTAGAGGGGTTCGCGAACACCGGGGAGCTGTTTTTT,CASSLEGFANTGELFF
TRBJ2-5,TRBV7-2,14,TRBD1,-,TGTGCCAGCAGCCCGGACAGGGACATCGGGACCCAGTACTTC,CASSPDRDIGTQYF
TRBJ2-1,TRBV7-2,11,TRBD1,few,TGTGCCAGCAGCCTCGGGACAGCGCAGTTCTTC,CASSLGTAQFF
TRBJ2-3,TRBV11-2,18,TRBD1,few,TGTGCCAGCAGCTCGACAGGGGAGCGGAGTAGTCATCGGGATACGCAGTATTTT,CASSSTGERSSHRDTQYF
TRBJ2-3,TRBV6-1,16,TRBD1,-,TGTGCCAGCAGTGAACCGGGACAGGGAGGAACAGATACGCAGTATTTT,CASSEPGQGGTDTQYF